The clone carrying this T cell receptor beta chain occurred once. Its cognate antigen is unknown. The record originates from a study of blood T cells in healthy people across ages. Broader study findings: It was not possible, with unsorted PBMCs, to conclusively compare naive and antigen-experienced cells.

The authors ran a second PCR of 7 to 11 cycles using a sample-barcoded 5' primer and a J-beta primer mix. From each sample, at least 3 million paired-end reads containing CDR3 were obtained. TCRdb used MiXCR to reprocess the 5' RACE reads, holding one entry per CDR3 protein. The table includes over 1.5 million distinct CDR3 sequences, roughly 49% detected once. CDR3 length: 15 amino acids. V lost 6 bases to trimming and J lost 4 bases; unmatched junction nucleotides: 9. Each sample used at least 6.5 million PBMCs. Sequenced input: blood. The chain couples TRBV12-3 or TRBV12-4 to TRBJ1-5, with 7 positions matching TRBD1. This TCR was recovered from a woman between 40 and 55 years old in good health. CDR3 in amino acids: CASSRIGTANQPQHF. The CDR3 nucleotides read TGTGCCAGCAGCCGTATTGGGACAGCTAATCAGCCCCAGCATTTT.